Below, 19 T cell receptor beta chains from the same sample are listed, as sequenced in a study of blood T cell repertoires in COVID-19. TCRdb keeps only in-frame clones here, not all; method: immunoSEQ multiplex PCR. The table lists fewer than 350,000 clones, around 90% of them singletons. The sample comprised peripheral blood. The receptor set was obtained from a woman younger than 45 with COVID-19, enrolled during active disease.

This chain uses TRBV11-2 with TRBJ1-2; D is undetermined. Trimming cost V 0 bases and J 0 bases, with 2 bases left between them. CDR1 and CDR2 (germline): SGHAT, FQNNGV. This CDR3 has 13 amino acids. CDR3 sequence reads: CASSLDTNYGYTF. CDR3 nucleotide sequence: TGTGCCAGCAGCTTAGACACTAACTATGGCTACACCTTC.

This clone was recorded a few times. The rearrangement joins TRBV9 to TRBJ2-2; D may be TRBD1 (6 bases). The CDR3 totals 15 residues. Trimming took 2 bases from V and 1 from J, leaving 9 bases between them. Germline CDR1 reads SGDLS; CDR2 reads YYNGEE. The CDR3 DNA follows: TGTGCCAGCAGCGTGCGGACAGAGAACACCGGGGAGCTGTTTTTT. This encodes CASSVRTENTGELFF.

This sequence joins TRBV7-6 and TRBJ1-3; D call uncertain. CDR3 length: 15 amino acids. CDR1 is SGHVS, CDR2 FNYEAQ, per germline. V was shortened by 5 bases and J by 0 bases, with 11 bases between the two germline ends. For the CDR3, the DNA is TGTGCCAGCAGCCTCGCGGGGAACTCTGGAAACACCATATATTTT. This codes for CASSLAGNSGNTIYF.

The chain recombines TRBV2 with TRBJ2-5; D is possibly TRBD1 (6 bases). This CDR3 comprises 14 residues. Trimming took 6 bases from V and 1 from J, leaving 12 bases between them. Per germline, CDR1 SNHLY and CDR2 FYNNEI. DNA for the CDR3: TGTGCCAGCAGACCCCCGGACAGCCAAGAGACCCAGTACTTC. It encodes CASRPPDSQETQYF. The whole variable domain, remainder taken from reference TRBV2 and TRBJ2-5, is EPEVTQTPSHQVTQMGQEVILRCVPISNHLYFYWYRQILGQKVEFLVSFYNNEISEKSEIFDDQFSVERPDGSNFTLKIRSTKLEDSAMYFCASRPPDSQETQYFGPGTRLLVL.

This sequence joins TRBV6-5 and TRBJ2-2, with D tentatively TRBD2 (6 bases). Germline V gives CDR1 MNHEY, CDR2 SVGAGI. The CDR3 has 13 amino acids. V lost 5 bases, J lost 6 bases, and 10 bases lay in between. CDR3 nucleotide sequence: TGTGCCAGCAGTCCCCGACTAGCCGGGGAGCTGTTTTTT. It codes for CASSPRLAGELFF.

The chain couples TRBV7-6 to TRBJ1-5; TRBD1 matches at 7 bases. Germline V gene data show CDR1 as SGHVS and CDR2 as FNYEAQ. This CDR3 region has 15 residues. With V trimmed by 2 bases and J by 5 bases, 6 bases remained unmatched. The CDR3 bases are TGTGCCAGCAGCTTAAGGCACAGGGGTCATCAGCCCCAGCATTTT. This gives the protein CASSLRHRGHQPQHF.

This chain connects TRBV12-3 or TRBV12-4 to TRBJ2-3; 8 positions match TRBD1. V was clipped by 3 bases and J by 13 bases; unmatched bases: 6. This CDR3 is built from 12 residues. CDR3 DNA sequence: TGTGCCAGCAGTTTTACGAAGGACAGGGAGTATTTT. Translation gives CASSFTKDREYF.

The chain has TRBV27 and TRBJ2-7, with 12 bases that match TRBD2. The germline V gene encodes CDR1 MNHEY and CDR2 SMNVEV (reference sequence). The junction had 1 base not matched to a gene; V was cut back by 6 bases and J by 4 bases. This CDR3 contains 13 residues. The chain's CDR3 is CASRLAGGYEQYF. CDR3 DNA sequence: TGTGCCAGCAGACTAGCGGGAGGTTACGAGCAGTACTTC.

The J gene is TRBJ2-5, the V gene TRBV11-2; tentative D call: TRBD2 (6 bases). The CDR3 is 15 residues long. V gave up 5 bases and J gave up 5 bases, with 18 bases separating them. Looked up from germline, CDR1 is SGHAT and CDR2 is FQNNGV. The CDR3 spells CASSPWRDRTETQYF. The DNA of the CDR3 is TGTGCCAGCAGCCCCTGGCGGGACCGGACGGAGACCCAGTACTTC.

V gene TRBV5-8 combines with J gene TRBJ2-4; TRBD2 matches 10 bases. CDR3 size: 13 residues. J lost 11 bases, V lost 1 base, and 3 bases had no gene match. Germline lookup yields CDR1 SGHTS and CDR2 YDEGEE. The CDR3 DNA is TGTGCCAGCAGCTTGCCAGGACTAGCGGTTCAGTACTTC. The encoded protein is CASSLPGLAVQYF.

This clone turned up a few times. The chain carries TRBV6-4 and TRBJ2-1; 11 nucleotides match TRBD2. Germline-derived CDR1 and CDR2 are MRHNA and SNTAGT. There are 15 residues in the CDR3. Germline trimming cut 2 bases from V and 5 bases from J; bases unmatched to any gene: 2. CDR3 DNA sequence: TGTGCCAGCAGTGACGGACTAGCGGGTAACAATGAGCAGTTCTTC. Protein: CASSDGLAGNNEQFF.

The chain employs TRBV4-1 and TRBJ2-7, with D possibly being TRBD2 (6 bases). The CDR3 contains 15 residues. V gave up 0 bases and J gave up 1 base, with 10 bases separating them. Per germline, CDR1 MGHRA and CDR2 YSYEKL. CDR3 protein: CASSQDTGTSYEQYF. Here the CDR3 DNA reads TGCGCCAGCAGCCAAGACACCGGGACTTCCTACGAGCAGTACTTC.

CDR3 sequence: CAWRRISGTPNTEAFF. The CDR3 nucleotides read TGTGCCTGGAGGCGTATTTCCGGGACACCGAACACTGAAGCTTTCTTT. The rearrangement links TRBV30 to TRBJ1-1; D may be TRBD1 (6 bases). Germline V gene sequence: CDR1 GTSNPN, CDR2 SVGIG (reference sequence). Trimming cost V 3 bases and J 1 base, with 18 bases left between them. This CDR3 region has 16 residues. The full variable domain, rest sourced from reference TRBV30 and TRBJ1-1, is SQTIHQWPATLVQPVGSPLSLECTVEGTSNPNLYWYRQAAGRGLQLLFYSVGIGQISSEVPQNLSASRPQDRQFILSSKKLLLSDSGFYLCAWRRISGTPNTEAFFGQGTRLTVV.

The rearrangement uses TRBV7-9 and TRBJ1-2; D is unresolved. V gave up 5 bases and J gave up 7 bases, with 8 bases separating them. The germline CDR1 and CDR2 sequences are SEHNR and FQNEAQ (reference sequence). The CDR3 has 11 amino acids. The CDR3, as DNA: TGTGCCAGCAGCCAGGAAGGTGGCTACACCTTC. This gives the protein CASSQEGGYTF.

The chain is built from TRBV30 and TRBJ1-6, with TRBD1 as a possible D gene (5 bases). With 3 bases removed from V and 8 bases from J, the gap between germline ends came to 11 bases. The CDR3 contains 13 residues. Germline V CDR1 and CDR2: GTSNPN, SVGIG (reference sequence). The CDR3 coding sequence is TGTGCCTGGAGAAAGGGGAGGGATTCACCCCTCCACTTT. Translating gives CAWRKGRDSPLHF. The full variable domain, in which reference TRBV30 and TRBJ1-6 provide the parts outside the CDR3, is SQTIHQWPATLVQPVGSPLSLECTVEGTSNPNLYWYRQAAGRGLQLLFYSVGIGQISSEVPQNLSASRPQDRQFILSSKKLLLSDSGFYLCAWRKGRDSPLHFGNGTRLTVT.

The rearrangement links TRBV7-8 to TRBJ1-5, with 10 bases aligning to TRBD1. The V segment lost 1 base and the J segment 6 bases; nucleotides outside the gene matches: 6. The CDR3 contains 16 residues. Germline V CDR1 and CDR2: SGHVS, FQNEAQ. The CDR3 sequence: CASSLGLGQGIQPQHF. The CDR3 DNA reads TGTGCCAGCAGCTTAGGTTTGGGACAGGGGATTCAGCCCCAGCATTTT. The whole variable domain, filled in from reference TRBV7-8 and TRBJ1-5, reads GAGVSQSPRYKVAKRGQDVALRCDPISGHVSLFWYQQALGQGPEFLTYFQNEAQLDKSGLPSDRFFAERPEGSVSTLKIQRTQQEDSAVYLCASSLGLGQGIQPQHFGDGTRLSIL.

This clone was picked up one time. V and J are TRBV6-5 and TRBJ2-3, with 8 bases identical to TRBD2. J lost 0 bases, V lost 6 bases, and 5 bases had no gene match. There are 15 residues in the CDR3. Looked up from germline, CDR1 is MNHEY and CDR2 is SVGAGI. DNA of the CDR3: TGTGCCAGCAGAGGACTAGCATTTAGCACAGATACGCAGTATTTT. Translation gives CASRGLAFSTDTQYF.

The CDR3: CASSQAQGTYGYTF. CDR3 sequence (DNA): TGCGCCAGCAGCCAAGCCCAGGGCACCTATGGCTACACCTTC. The J gene is TRBJ1-2, the V gene TRBV4-3; D perhaps matches TRBD1 (5 bases). This CDR3 spans 14 amino acids. The V end lost 1 base, the J end lost 4 bases, and 10 bases lay between the germline ends. Germline CDR1 LGHNA, CDR2 YSLEER.

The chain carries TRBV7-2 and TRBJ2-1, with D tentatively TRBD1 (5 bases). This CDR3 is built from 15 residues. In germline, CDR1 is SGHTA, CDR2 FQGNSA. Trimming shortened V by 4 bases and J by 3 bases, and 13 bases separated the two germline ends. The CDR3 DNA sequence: TGTGCCAGCAGCTACCCGACAGTGAGCTACAATGAGCAGTTCTTC. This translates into CASSYPTVSYNEQFF.